A selection of T cell receptor beta chains follows, all from one sample in a study of neurological immune-mediated disorders. One entry per CDR3 protein results from TCRdb running MiXCR on the 5' RACE reads. The sample has tens of thousands of distinct CDR3 sequences; approximately 8.4% are singletons. Sequenced: PBMCs. These receptors all stem from a middle-aged woman in good health. Each CDR3 is given with its conserved first and last residue. A D gene is named only where the DNA matches it firmly. Only some rows state a clone size, as once, few, many or a class for expanded clones.

size: -
D: -
J: TRBJ1-5
V: TRBV19
DNA: TGTGCCAGTAGTGTCGGGGGAGGTCAGCCCCAGCATTTT
CDR3: CASSVGGGQPQHF

size: many
D: TRBD1
J: TRBJ1-3
V: TRBV7-2
DNA: TGTGCCAGCAGCTCCACCGGACAGGGGAAGGGAAACACCATATATTTT
CDR3: CASSSTGQGKGNTIYF

size: many
D: -
J: TRBJ1-5
V: TRBV5-1
DNA: TGCGCCAGCAGCTGGACGTCCGGCGGGCAGCCCCAGCATTTT
CDR3: CASSWTSGGQPQHF

size: many
D: TRBD2
J: TRBJ2-5
V: TRBV12-5
DNA: TGTGCTAGTGGTTTGTTGAGGCGTGGGGGACTAGCGCCCGAAGAGACCCAGTACTTC
CDR3: CASGLLRRGGLAPEETQYF

size: many
D: TRBD1
J: TRBJ2-5
V: TRBV6-5
DNA: TGTGCCAGCAGGCCCACAGGGGCATTGGGAGAGACCCAGTACTTC
CDR3: CASRPTGALGETQYF

size: many
D: -
J: TRBJ2-5
V: TRBV29-1
DNA: TGCAGCGCACGGGACACTCTAAAACAAGAGACCCAGTACTTC
CDR3: CSARDTLKQETQYF

size: many
D: TRBD1
J: TRBJ1-2
V: TRBV2
DNA: TGTGCCAGCAGTGATCCTAGGGGACAGGACTATGGCTACACCTTC
CDR3: CASSDPRGQDYGYTF

size: many
D: -
J: TRBJ1-1
V: TRBV12-3/TRBV12-4
DNA: TGTGCCAGCAGTCAAAAAGCCGGGAACACTGAAGCTTTCTTT
CDR3: CASSQKAGNTEAFF

size: many
D: TRBD1
J: TRBJ1-2
V: TRBV6-5
DNA: TGTGCCAGCAGTCCGGACAGGCTGAACTATGGCTACACCTTC
CDR3: CASSPDRLNYGYTF

size: many
D: -
J: TRBJ1-3
V: TRBV2
DNA: TGTGCCGGCCGGGGGCGCGGGCTCACCATATATTTT
CDR3: CAGRGRGLTIYF

size: many
D: TRBD1
J: TRBJ1-1
V: TRBV24-1
DNA: TGTGCCACCCGGTTCCCGAGGGGGCGTAACACTGAAGCTTTCTTT
CDR3: CATRFPRGRNTEAFF

size: many
D: TRBD2
J: TRBJ2-2
V: TRBV6-1
DNA: TGTGCCAGCAGTTATCCTAGCGGGAGCTACACCGGGGAGCTGTTTTTT
CDR3: CASSYPSGSYTGELFF

size: -
D: -
J: TRBJ1-1
V: TRBV6-5
DNA: TGTGCCAGCAGTTACTCCGGTGGGGCCCTGAACACTGAAGCTTTCTTT
CDR3: CASSYSGGALNTEAFF

size: many
D: -
J: TRBJ2-5
V: TRBV12-3/TRBV12-4
DNA: TGTGCCAGCAGTTTACCACCACAAGAGACCCAGTACTTC
CDR3: CASSLPPQETQYF

size: -
D: TRBD2
J: TRBJ2-3
V: TRBV27
DNA: TGTGCCAGCAGAGGACTAGTAGTGCTAGATACGCAGTATTTT
CDR3: CASRGLVVLDTQYF

size: -
D: TRBD1
J: TRBJ1-1
V: TRBV20-1
DNA: TGCAGTACCAGAGAGGGGGCGCGAGTCAACACTGAAGCTTTCTTT
CDR3: CSTREGARVNTEAFF

size: many
D: -
J: TRBJ1-3
V: TRBV6-6
DNA: TGTGCCAGCCGGAATACGGGGGGAAACACCATATATTTT
CDR3: CASRNTGGNTIYF

size: -
D: -
J: TRBJ1-2
V: TRBV7-9
DNA: TGTGCCAGCAGCTTAGGCACCTCTGACTATGGCTACACCTTC
CDR3: CASSLGTSDYGYTF

size: -
D: -
J: TRBJ1-5
V: TRBV4-1
DNA: TGCGCCAGCAGCCGGCAATACGACGGATTTACAGACGGCCGGAGGAGGCCCCAGCATTTT
CDR3: CASSRQYDGFTDGRRRPQHF

size: many
D: -
J: TRBJ2-7
V: TRBV5-1
DNA: TGCGCCAGCGGAGAAGGTTACGAGCAGTACTTC
CDR3: CASGEGYEQYF

size: many
D: -
J: TRBJ2-3
V: TRBV12-5
DNA: TGTGCTAGCATCCGGGGGGCCCGCACAGATACGCAGTATTTT
CDR3: CASIRGARTDTQYF

size: many
D: -
J: TRBJ2-3
V: TRBV3-1
DNA: TGTGCCAGCAGTCTAGGACTGTTAACAGATACGCAGTATTTT
CDR3: CASSLGLLTDTQYF